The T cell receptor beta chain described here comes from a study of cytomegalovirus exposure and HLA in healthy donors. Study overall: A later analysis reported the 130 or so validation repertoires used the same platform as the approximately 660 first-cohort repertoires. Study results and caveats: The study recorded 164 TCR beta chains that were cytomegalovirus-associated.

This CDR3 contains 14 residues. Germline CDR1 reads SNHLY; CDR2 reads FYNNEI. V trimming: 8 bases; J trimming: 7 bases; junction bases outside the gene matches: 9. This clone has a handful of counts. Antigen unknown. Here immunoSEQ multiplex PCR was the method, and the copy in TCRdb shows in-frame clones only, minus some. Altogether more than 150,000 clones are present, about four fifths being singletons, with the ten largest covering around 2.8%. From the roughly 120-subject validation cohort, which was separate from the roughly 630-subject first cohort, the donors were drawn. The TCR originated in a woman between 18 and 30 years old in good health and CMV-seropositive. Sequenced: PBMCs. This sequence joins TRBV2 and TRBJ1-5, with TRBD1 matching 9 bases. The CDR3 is CASSGQGDRQPQHF. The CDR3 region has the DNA TGTGCCAGCTCGGGACAGGGAGATAGGCAGCCCCAGCATTTT.